The 32 T cell receptor beta chains reported below all come from one sample, sequenced in a study of T cells in tuberculosis. Specified time point: new active TB diagnosis, blood taken before or within 7 days of starting treatment. Sequencing was performed with immunoSEQ multiplex PCR; in TCRdb, only in-frame clones are kept and a portion is missing. The sample has about 38,000 clones; roughly 94% are singletons. The material was PBMCs, obtained at tuberculosis diagnosis. The source is an adult with tuberculosis.

The V call is TRBV7-6, the J call TRBJ2-2; D might be TRBD1 (5 bases). Germline V CDR1 and CDR2: SGHVS, FNYEAQ. The CDR3 sequence is 16 residues long. V was clipped by 5 bases and J by 2 bases, with 15 bases between them. This CDR3 is CASSPRQPKNTGELFF. In DNA form, the CDR3 reads TGTGCCAGCAGCCCAAGACAGCCCAAAAACACCGGGGAGCTGTTTTTT. Filled out from reference TRBV7-6 and TRBJ2-2, the complete variable domain reads GAGVSQSPRYKVTKRGQDVALRCDPISGHVSLYWYRQALGQGPEFLTYFNYEAQQDKSGLPNDRFSAERPEGSISTLTIQRTEQRDSAMYRCASSPRQPKNTGELFFGEGSRLTVL.

The chain combines TRBV7-2 with TRBJ1-4; 9 bases align to TRBD1. CDR1 is SGHTA, CDR2 FQGNSA, per germline. This CDR3 is 17 amino acids long. The CDR3 nucleotides read TGTGTGAGAGACAAGTATTTTATCGGACAGGGGAATGAAAAACTGTTTTTT. This codes for CVRDKYFIGQGNEKLFF.

The chain carries TRBV28 and TRBJ1-2, with TRBD1 matching 8 bases. Germline V gene data show CDR1 as MDHEN and CDR2 as SYDVKM. The J segment lost 3 bases and the V segment lost 10 bases, leaving 13 bases of the junction unmatched. CDR3 length equals 15 residues. The CDR3 DNA reads TGTGCCATCTACGACAGGGGCGCCGTTCACTATGGCTACACCTTC. Protein product: CAIYDRGAVHYGYTF.

V gene TRBV9 combines with J gene TRBJ1-1, with no clear D. Germline CDR1 SGDLS, CDR2 YYNGEE. V was clipped by 0 bases and J by 4 bases, with 7 bases between them. The CDR3 is 13 amino acids. CDR3 in amino acids: CASSVEQSTEAFF. The CDR3 DNA sequence: TGTGCCAGCAGCGTAGAACAGAGCACTGAAGCTTTCTTT.

J is TRBJ1-3 and V is TRBV4-1, with D hard to call. The ends were cut back, 1 base at V and 0 bases at J, with 13 bases in the middle. The germline gives CDR1 MGHRA, CDR2 YSYEKL. This CDR3 region has 17 residues. CDR3: CASSQGVQRNSGNTIYF. CDR3 sequence (DNA): TGCGCCAGCAGCCAAGGAGTCCAGAGGAACTCTGGAAACACCATATATTTT.

The rearrangement links TRBV5-1 to TRBJ2-6, with D perhaps TRBD1 (5 bases). V dropped 0 bases and J dropped 2 bases, with 9 bases sitting between them. This CDR3 comprises 16 residues. Germline-derived CDR1 and CDR2 are SGHRS and YFSETQ. The CDR3 loop is CASSLAPGPGANVLTF. In DNA, the CDR3 is TGCGCCAGCAGCTTGGCCCCAGGGCCTGGGGCCAACGTCCTGACTTTC.

The chain carries TRBV20-1 and TRBJ1-2; D gene uncertain. Between the trimmed V and J ends, which lost 6 bases and 7 bases, there was a span of 12 bases. Germline values: CDR1 DFQATT, CDR2 SNEGSKA (reference sequence). The CDR3 has 11 amino acids. The CDR3 nucleotides read TGCAGTGCAAGCCCGGGTCGTGGCTACACCTTC. It translates to CSASPGRGYTF.

The chain joins TRBV30 to TRBJ2-3; no firm D call. CDR1 and CDR2 (germline): GTSNPN, SVGIG (reference sequence). V gave up 1 base and J gave up 6 bases, with 8 bases separating them. There are 12 residues in the CDR3. CDR3 protein: CAWSAMRDTQYF. CDR3 coding DNA: TGTGCCTGGAGTGCAATGAGGGATACGCAGTATTTT.

V is TRBV25-1 and J is TRBJ2-1; 7 bases map to TRBD2. The J segment lost 3 bases and the V segment lost 7 bases, leaving 9 bases of the junction unmatched. Germline lookup yields CDR1 MGHDK and CDR2 SYGVNS. The CDR3 covers 15 residues. CDR3 loop: CASTIGGGDYNEQFF. Written as DNA, the CDR3 is TGTGCCAGCACCATCGGGGGAGGGGACTACAATGAGCAGTTCTTC.

The rearrangement uses TRBV30 and TRBJ2-3; 8 nucleotides match TRBD2. From germline, CDR1 is GTSNPN and CDR2 SVGIG (reference sequence). V was clipped by 3 bases and J by 0 bases; unmatched bases: 5. The length of the CDR3 is 15 residues. CDR3: CAWREGLASTDTQYF. The CDR3 bases are TGTGCCTGGAGAGAAGGACTAGCTAGCACAGATACGCAGTATTTT.

The chain recombines TRBV19 with TRBJ2-6; TRBD1 matches 11 bases. This CDR3 region has 18 residues. Germline-derived CDR1 and CDR2 are LNHDA and SQIVND (reference sequence). Unmatched junction bases numbered 6, after V lost 4 bases and J lost 1 base. The CDR3 DNA is TGTGCCAGTAGTAACGGACAGGGGGCTCAGTCTGGGGCCAACGTCCTGACTTTC. Translating gives CASSNGQGAQSGANVLTF. The full variable domain, in which reference TRBV19 and TRBJ2-6 provide the parts outside the CDR3, is DGGITQSPKYLFRKEGQNVTLSCEQNLNHDAMYWYRQDPGQGLRLIYYSQIVNDFQKGDIAEGYSVSREKKESFPLTVTSAQKNPTAFYLCASSNGQGAQSGANVLTFGAGSRLTVL.

CDR3 DNA sequence: TGCAGCGTTGTTAGTTCAGTGAGGGAAAAACTGTTTTTT. Protein product: CSVVSSVREKLFF. The chain carries TRBV29-1 and TRBJ1-4; D ambiguous. The CDR3 totals 13 residues. V shed 4 bases and J shed 8 bases, with 14 bases lying between them. Looked up from germline, CDR1 is SQVTM and CDR2 is ANQGSEA.

This clone was recorded once. The rearrangement uses TRBV7-2 and TRBJ1-1; no reliable D call. The CDR3 extends over 13 amino acids. Germline-derived CDR1 and CDR2 are SGHTA and FQGNSA. V lost 0 bases and J 3 bases, leaving 5 bases between the germline ends. The CDR3 region is CASSLASHTEAFF. CDR3 DNA: TGTGCCAGCAGCTTAGCCAGTCACACTGAAGCTTTCTTT.

The rearrangement uses TRBV19 and TRBJ2-1; 9 nucleotides align to TRBD2. The junction had 16 bases not matched to a gene; V was cut back by 10 bases and J by 9 bases. The CDR3 totals 15 residues. The germline CDR1 and CDR2 sequences are LNHDA and SQIVND (reference sequence). CDR3 in amino acids: CATSPPGLAIGEQFF. The CDR3 DNA sequence: TGTGCCACCTCACCTCCGGGACTAGCTATAGGTGAGCAGTTCTTC.

This chain uses TRBV18 with TRBJ1-3, with unresolved D. This CDR3 has 14 residues. The germline V and J ends were trimmed by 0 bases and 4 bases, with 7 bases remaining between them. Germline V gene sequence: CDR1 KGHSH, CDR2 LQKENI. CDR3 in amino acids: CASSPPANGNTIYF. In nucleotides, the CDR3 is TGTGCCAGCTCACCACCGGCAAACGGAAACACCATATATTTT.

This clone has just a few counts. This chain uses TRBV4-1 with TRBJ2-3; TRBD2 matches at 10 bases. The CDR3 spans 17 residues. Germline assignment: CDR1 MGHRA and CDR2 YSYEKL. With V trimmed by 3 bases and J by 1 base, 7 bases remained unmatched. CDR3 DNA: TGCGCCAGCAGCCAGGTTGGCAGCGGGGGGGGCACAGATACGCAGTATTTT. It codes for CASSQVGSGGGTDTQYF.

This clone has a single count. The chain joins TRBV10-2 to TRBJ2-6; tentative D call: TRBD1 (6 bases). V gave up 4 bases and J gave up 4 bases, with 11 bases separating them. From germline, CDR1 is WSHSY and CDR2 SAAADI. The CDR3 is 15 amino acids. CDR3 in DNA: TGCGCCAGCAGTGTATCAGGGGTCGGGGCCAACGTCCTGACTTTC. Translated: CASSVSGVGANVLTF.

The chain has TRBV11-2 and TRBJ1-1; 10 bases map to TRBD1. CDR3 length: 14 amino acids. The V and J ends lost 4 bases and 1 base, in that order; junction bases with no gene match: 0. Germline-derived CDR1 and CDR2 are SGHAT and FQNNGV. CDR3: CASSWDRGNTEAFF. CDR3 bases: TGTGCCAGCAGCTGGGACAGGGGGAACACTGAAGCTTTCTTT.

The J gene is TRBJ2-4, the V gene TRBV27, with D perhaps TRBD1 (5 bases). V was pared by 4 bases and J by 1 base, with 8 bases between. CDR3 size: 14 residues. In germline, CDR1 is MNHEY, CDR2 SMNVEV (reference sequence). This CDR3 is CASSYAGAKNIQYF. The CDR3, as DNA: TGTGCCAGCAGTTACGCAGGGGCCAAAAACATTCAGTACTTC.

V gene TRBV4-1 combines with J gene TRBJ1-2; no clear D gene. V was clipped by 0 bases and J by 8 bases, with 16 bases between them. This CDR3 is 15 amino acids long. Germline CDR1 is MGHRA and CDR2 is YSYEKL. The CDR3 here is CASSQDAGLIEGYTF. The CDR3 DNA is TGCGCCAGCAGCCAAGACGCTGGACTCATAGAGGGCTACACCTTC.

The CDR3 sequence is CAISAKDRENEQFF. The CDR3 DNA reads TGTGCCATCAGTGCAAAGGACAGGGAGAATGAGCAGTTCTTC. The V and J genes are TRBV10-3 and TRBJ2-1; 8 bases align to TRBD1. The CDR3 contains 14 residues. The germline V gene encodes CDR1 ENHRY and CDR2 SYGVKD. Trimming at V came to 4 bases and at J to 7 bases, leaving 6 bases not matched to a gene.

The rearrangement links TRBV6-5 to TRBJ1-3; D may be TRBD1 (6 bases). The CDR3 is 16 residues long. Germline V CDR1 and CDR2: MNHEY, SVGAGI. The V and J ends lost 2 bases and 0 bases respectively, with 11 bases between them. CDR3 amino acids: CASSYRDTHSGNTIYF. CDR3 coding DNA: TGTGCCAGCAGTTACCGGGACACTCACTCTGGAAACACCATATATTTT.

V usage is TRBV6-1 and J usage is TRBJ1-2, with TRBD1 matching 7 bases. Per germline, CDR1 MNHNS and CDR2 SASEGT. V gave up 4 bases and J gave up 4 bases; unmatched junction bases: 9. The CDR3 has 15 amino acids. CDR3 sequence: CASSAKTGVAYGYTF. CDR3 nucleotide sequence: TGTGCCAGCAGTGCTAAAACAGGGGTTGCCTATGGCTACACCTTC.

This chain links TRBV30 with TRBJ1-3, with D tentatively TRBD1 (5 bases). Germline values: CDR1 GTSNPN, CDR2 SVGIG (reference sequence). This CDR3 region has 17 residues. V lost 2 bases and J lost 5, with 22 bases in between. The CDR3 loop is CAWSPSGGVGSRNTIYF. The CDR3 DNA sequence: TGTGCCTGGAGTCCCTCGGGGGGGGTGGGCAGCAGAAACACCATATATTTT.

This CDR3 reads CASSLLAGVGANVLTF. Here the CDR3 DNA reads TGTGCCAGCAGTTTACTCGCAGGGGTTGGGGCCAACGTCCTGACTTTC. The V gene is TRBV28, the J gene TRBJ2-6; a possible D gene is TRBD1 (6 bases). Germline CDR1 and CDR2: MDHEN and SYDVKM. Trimming removed 2 bases from V and 3 bases from J, with 11 bases in between. There are 16 residues in the CDR3.

The chain couples TRBV2 to TRBJ1-1; 8 bases match TRBD1. From germline, CDR1 is SNHLY and CDR2 FYNNEI. CDR3 length equals 13 residues. V was pared by 6 bases and J by 3 bases, with 3 bases of the junction left unmatched. CDR3 sequence: CASRKQGDTEAFF. The DNA for the CDR3 is TGTGCCAGCAGAAAACAGGGGGACACTGAAGCTTTCTTT.

The chain has TRBV18 and TRBJ1-1; 8 nucleotides align to TRBD1. V lost 3 bases and J lost 2; bases outside the gene matches: 2. Germline V CDR1 and CDR2: KGHSH, LQKENI. CDR3 length: 14 amino acids. The CDR3 bases are TGTGCCAGCTCACCCGACAGGGGAAACACTGAAGCTTTCTTT. Encoded protein: CASSPDRGNTEAFF.

The chain has TRBV14 and TRBJ2-7; D gene ambiguous. Trimming took off 0 bases at V and 5 bases at J, with 5 bases between the two ends. The CDR3 has 12 residues. Germline CDR1 and CDR2: SGHDN and FVKESK. CDR3 sequence: CASSQDYDEQYF. For the CDR3, the DNA is TGTGCCAGCAGCCAAGATTATGACGAGCAGTACTTC.

The rearrangement links TRBV4-1 to TRBJ2-3, with D perhaps matching TRBD1 (6 bases). The CDR3 consists of 16 residues. Trimming took 0 bases from V and 5 from J, leaving 15 bases between them. Germline lookup yields CDR1 MGHRA and CDR2 YSYEKL. In DNA, the CDR3 is TGCGCCAGCAGCCAAGAACAAGGGGGTGTCCTAGATACGCAGTATTTT. Its protein is CASSQEQGGVLDTQYF.

In this sample, this clone turned up a few times. J is TRBJ2-3 and V is TRBV10-3, with D tentatively TRBD1 (5 bases). The CDR3 has 15 residues. Trimming shortened V by 4 bases and J by 1 base, and 12 bases separated the two germline ends. CDR1 is ENHRY, CDR2 SYGVKD, per germline. The CDR3 coding sequence is TGTGCCATCAGTGCCAGGGAAGCAGGCACAGATACGCAGTATTTT. This sequence encodes CAISAREAGTDTQYF.

The V and J genes are TRBV7-6 and TRBJ2-3, with 8 bases matching TRBD2. The CDR3 sequence is 12 residues long. The V segment lost 4 bases and the J segment 14 bases; nucleotides outside the gene matches: 8. Germline CDR1 is SGHVS and CDR2 is FNYEAQ. This CDR3 reads CASSSTGTRLYF. CDR3 in DNA: TGTGCCAGCAGCTCGACCGGGACTAGGCTGTATTTT.

The chain joins TRBV11-2 to TRBJ2-2; D call uncertain. Per the germline V gene, CDR1 is SGHAT and CDR2 is FQNNGV. The germline V and J ends were trimmed by 3 bases and 6 bases, with 11 bases remaining between them. The CDR3 length is 14 residues. Here the CDR3 reads CASSLGRLAGELFF. The CDR3 DNA follows: TGTGCCAGCAGCTTGGGCAGGTTGGCCGGGGAGCTGTTTTTT.